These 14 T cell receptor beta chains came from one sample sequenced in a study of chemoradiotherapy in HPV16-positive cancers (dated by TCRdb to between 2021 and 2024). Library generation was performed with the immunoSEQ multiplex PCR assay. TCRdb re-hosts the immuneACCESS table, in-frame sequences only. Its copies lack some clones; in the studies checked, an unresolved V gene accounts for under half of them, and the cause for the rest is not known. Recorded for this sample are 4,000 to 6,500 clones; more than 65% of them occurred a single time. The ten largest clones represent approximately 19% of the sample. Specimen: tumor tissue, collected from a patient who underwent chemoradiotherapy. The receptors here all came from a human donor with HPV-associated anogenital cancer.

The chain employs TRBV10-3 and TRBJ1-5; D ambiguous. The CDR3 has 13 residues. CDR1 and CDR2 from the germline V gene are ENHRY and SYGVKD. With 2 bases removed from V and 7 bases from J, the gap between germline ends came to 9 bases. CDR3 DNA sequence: TGTGCCATCAGTGAGGATAGAGACCAGCCCCAGCATTTT. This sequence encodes CAISEDRDQPQHF.

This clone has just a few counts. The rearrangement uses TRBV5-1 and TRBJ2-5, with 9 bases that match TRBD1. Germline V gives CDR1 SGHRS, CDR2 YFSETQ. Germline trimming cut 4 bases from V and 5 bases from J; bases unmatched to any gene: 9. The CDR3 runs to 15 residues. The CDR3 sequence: CASSATGDRVETQYF. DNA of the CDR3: TGCGCCAGCAGCGCCACGGGGGACAGGGTGGAGACCCAGTACTTC.

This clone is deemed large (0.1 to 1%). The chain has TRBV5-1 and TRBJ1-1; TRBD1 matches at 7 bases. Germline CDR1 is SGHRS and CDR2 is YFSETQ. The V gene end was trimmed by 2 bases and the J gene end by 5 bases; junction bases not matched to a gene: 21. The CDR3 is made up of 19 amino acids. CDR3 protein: CASSFSGRGVGGTRTEAFF. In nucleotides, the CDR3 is TGCGCCAGCAGCTTCAGCGGCAGGGGGGTAGGTGGGACGAGGACTGAAGCTTTCTTT. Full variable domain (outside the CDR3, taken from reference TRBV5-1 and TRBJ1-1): KAGVTQTPRYLIKTRGQQVTLSCSPISGHRSVSWYQQTPGQGLQFLFEYFSETQRNKGNFPGRFSGRQFSNSRSEMNVSTLELGDSALYLCASSFSGRGVGGTRTEAFFGQGTRLTVV.

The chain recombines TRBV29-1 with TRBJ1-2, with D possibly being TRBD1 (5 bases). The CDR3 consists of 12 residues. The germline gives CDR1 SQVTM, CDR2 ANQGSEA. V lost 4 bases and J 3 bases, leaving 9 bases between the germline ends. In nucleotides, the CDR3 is TGCAGCGTTGGGGGGACCCACTATGGCTACACCTTC. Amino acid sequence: CSVGGTHYGYTF.

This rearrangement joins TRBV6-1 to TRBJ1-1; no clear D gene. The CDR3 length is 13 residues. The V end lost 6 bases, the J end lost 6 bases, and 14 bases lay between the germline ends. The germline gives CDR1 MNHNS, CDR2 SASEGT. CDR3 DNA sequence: TGTGCCAGCAGAGAGGTGGGGAAGGCTGAAGCTTTCTTT. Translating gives CASREVGKAEAFF.

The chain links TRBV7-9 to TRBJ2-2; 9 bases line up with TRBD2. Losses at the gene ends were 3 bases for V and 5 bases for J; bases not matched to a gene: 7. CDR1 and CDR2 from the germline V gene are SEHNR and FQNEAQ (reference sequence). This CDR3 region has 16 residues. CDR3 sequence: CASSFERGAWTGELFF. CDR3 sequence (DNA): TGTGCCAGCAGCTTCGAGCGGGGGGCTTGGACCGGGGAGCTGTTTTTT.

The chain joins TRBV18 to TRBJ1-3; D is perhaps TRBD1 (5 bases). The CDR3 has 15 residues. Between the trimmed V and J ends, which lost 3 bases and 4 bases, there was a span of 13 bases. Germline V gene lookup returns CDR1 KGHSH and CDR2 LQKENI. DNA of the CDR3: TGTGCCAGCTCACCCCCAGGGTCTCGGGGAAACACCATATATTTT. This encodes CASSPPGSRGNTIYF.

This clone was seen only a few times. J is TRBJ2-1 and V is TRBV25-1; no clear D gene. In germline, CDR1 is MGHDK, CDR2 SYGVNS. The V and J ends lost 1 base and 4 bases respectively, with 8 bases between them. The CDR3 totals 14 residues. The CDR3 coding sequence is TGTGCCAGCAGTGAATTAGGCACTTACAATGAGCAGTTCTTC. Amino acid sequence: CASSELGTYNEQFF.

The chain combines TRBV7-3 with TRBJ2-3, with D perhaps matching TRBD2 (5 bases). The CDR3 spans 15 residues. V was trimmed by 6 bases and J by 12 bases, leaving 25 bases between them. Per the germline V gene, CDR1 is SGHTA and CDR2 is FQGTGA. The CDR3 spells CASRTPATTPRQQYF. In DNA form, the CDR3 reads TGTGCCAGCAGAACCCCCGCGACTACGCCCCGTCAACAGTATTTT. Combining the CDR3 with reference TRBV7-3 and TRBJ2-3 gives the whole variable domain GAGVSQTPSNKVTEKGKYVELRCDPISGHTALYWYRQSLGQGPEFLIYFQGTGAADDSGLPNDRFFAVRPEGSVSTLKIQRTERGDSAVYLCASRTPATTPRQQYFGPGTRLTVL.

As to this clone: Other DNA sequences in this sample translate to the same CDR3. Here the CDR3 reads CASSVAGTQETQYF. DNA of the CDR3: TGTGCCAGCAGCGTAGCAGGGACCCAAGAGACCCAGTACTTC. The chain is built from TRBV9 and TRBJ2-5; D might be TRBD1 or TRBD2, each matching 5 bases. Germline loops: CDR1 SGDLS, CDR2 YYNGEE. Deletions cut 0 bases from V and 1 base from J, with 7 bases between. This CDR3 spans 14 amino acids.

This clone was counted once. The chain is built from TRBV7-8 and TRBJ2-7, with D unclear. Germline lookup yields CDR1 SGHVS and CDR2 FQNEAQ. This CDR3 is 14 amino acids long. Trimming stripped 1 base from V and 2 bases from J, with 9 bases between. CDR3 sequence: CASSLGADAYEQYF. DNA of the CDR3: TGTGCCAGCAGCTTAGGGGCGGACGCCTACGAGCAGTACTTC.

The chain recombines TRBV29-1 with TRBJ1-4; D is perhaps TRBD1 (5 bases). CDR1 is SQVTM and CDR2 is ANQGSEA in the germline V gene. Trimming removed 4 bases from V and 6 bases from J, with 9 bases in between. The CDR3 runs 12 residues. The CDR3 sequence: CSVGDGDEKLFF. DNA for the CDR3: TGCAGCGTTGGGGACGGGGATGAAAAACTGTTTTTT. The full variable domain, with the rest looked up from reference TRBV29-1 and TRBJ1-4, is SAVISQKPSRDICQRGTSLTIQCQVDSQVTMMFWYRQQPGQSLTLIATANQGSEATYESGFVIDKFPISRPNLTFSTLTVSNMSPEDSSIYLCSVGDGDEKLFFGSGTQLSVL.

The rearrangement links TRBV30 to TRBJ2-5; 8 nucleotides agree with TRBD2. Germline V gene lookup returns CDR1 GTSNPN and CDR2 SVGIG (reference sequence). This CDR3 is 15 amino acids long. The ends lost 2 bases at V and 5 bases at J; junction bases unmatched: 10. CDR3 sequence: CAWSLGGGPRETQYF. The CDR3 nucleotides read TGTGCCTGGAGTCTGGGCGGGGGGCCGAGGGAGACCCAGTACTTC.

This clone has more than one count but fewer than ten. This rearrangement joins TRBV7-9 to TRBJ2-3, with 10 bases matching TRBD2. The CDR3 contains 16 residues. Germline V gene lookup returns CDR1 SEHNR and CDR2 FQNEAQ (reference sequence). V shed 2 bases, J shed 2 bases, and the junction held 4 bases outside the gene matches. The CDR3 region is CASSLLLAGLTDTQYF. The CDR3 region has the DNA TGTGCCAGCAGCTTATTACTAGCGGGGCTCACAGATACGCAGTATTTT.